The following is a TCR beta chain sequence with its context. This record comes from a study of blood T cell repertoires in COVID-19. Sequencing used immunoSEQ multiplex PCR; TCRdb keeps in-frame clones, though not all of them. The sample lists 110,000 to 150,000 clones, around 89% seen once, with roughly 2.9% in the top ten. Germline V gene data show CDR1 as LGHNA and CDR2 as YNFKEQ. CDR3 length: 19 residues. After removal of 0 bases from V and 5 bases from J, the junction contained 14 bases not matched to a gene. The rearrangement uses TRBV4-2 and TRBJ2-5; 11 bases line up with TRBD2. The specimen was peripheral blood. The clonotype was recovered from a man in his sixties with active or convalescent COVID-19. The CDR3: CASSQDVKVAGGPGETQYF. Written as DNA, the CDR3 is TGTGCCAGCAGCCAAGATGTTAAGGTAGCGGGAGGGCCAGGGGAGACCCAGTACTTC.